This T cell receptor (beta chain) was sequenced for a study of cytomegalovirus exposure and HLA in healthy donors. Study-level points and caveats: Trimming of TCR beta V- and J-genes showed a link, identified in a later analysis, to a missense DCLRE1C variant. With further analysis later on, most CMV-associated TCR beta chains appeared HLA-restricted. Associated with HLA alleles at 0.05 false discovery rate in a later analysis were fewer than 20,000 TCR beta sequences.

Looked up from germline, CDR1 is MGHRA and CDR2 is YSYEKL. This CDR3 is built from 14 residues. Trimming cost V 4 bases and J 9 bases; bases outside gene matches: 4. This clone was counted once. The antigen is not known. The PCR made use of 60 Vbeta and 13 Jbeta primers. The assay was immunoSEQ multiplex PCR, and TCRdb's table has in-frame clones only and misses some. The table has 130,000 to 150,000 clones, 70% to 80% seen once. Healthy bone marrow donors formed the donor group. The sample comprised PBMCs. The receptor was derived from a woman aged 50 to 60 in good health and CMV-seronegative. V is TRBV4-1 and J is TRBJ1-6; 9 nucleotides align to TRBD1. CDR3 nucleotides: TGCGCCAGCAGCCCACAGGGGGCTGCTTCACCCCTCCACTTT. The encoded protein is CASSPQGAASPLHF.